The 10 T cell receptor beta chains reported below all come from one sample, sequenced in a study of monozygotic twins with inflammatory bowel disease. TCRdb reprocessed the 5' RACE reads, with one entry per CDR3 protein and no DNA. The sample has some 150,000 distinct CDR3 sequences, and its top ten clones hold less than 7.5%. The sample comprised blood. Every receptor here comes from a human donor with ulcerative colitis or Crohn's disease, or a healthy co-twin of an affected twin (not recorded which).

The CDR3 loop is CASSSAQGLSGYTF. V usage is TRBV5-1 and J usage is TRBJ1-2; the TCRdb D gene call, TRBD1, has no DNA to confirm it. The CDR3 consists of 14 residues. Germline V gene data show CDR1 as SGHRS and CDR2 as YFSETQ.

This chain uses TRBV27 with TRBJ1-1. The V gene's germline CDR1 is MNHEY and CDR2 SMNVEV (reference sequence). The CDR3 consists of 16 residues. The CDR3 sequence is CASSLRAGAINTEAFF.

This chain uses TRBV20-1 with TRBJ2-3; checking the TCRdb D call of TRBD2 is not possible without DNA. The CDR3 sequence is 14 residues long. The V gene's germline CDR1 is DFQATT and CDR2 SNEGSKA (reference sequence). CDR3 loop: CSATTSGSTDTQYF.

This sequence joins TRBV7-2 and TRBJ2-3; the D call from TCRdb, TRBD2, cannot be confirmed without DNA. Germline V lookup: CDR1 SGHTA, CDR2 FQGNSA. The CDR3 is made up of 16 amino acids. The CDR3 loop is CASSSRVAGRTDTQYF.

V usage is TRBV25-1 and J usage is TRBJ1-1; the D call from TCRdb, TRBD1, cannot be confirmed without DNA. CDR1 is MGHDK and CDR2 is SYGVNS in the germline V gene. The CDR3 consists of 16 residues. CDR3 sequence: CASGRQGTAGANEAFF.

The rearrangement uses TRBV11-2 and TRBJ2-5; TCRdb's D call, TRBD2, is unchecked because there is no DNA. The CDR3 is made up of 17 amino acids. CDR1 SGHAT and CDR2 FQNNGV come from the germline V gene. CDR3 residues: CASSFDPASGGAETQYF.

This chain joins TRBV11-2 and TRBJ2-7; TCRdb names TRBD1, which stays unverified in the absence of DNA. The CDR3 spans 15 residues. Germline values: CDR1 SGHAT, CDR2 FQNNGV. The CDR3 loop reads CASSLTSLRGYEQYF.

The genes are TRBV5-4 and TRBJ2-3. The CDR3 runs to 11 residues. From germline, CDR1 is SGHNT and CDR2 YYREEE (reference sequence). CDR3 region: CASSRGDTQYF.

The chain joins TRBV12-3 or TRBV12-4 to TRBJ2-7; the D gene TCRdb calls, TRBD1, cannot be checked with no DNA. This CDR3 contains 14 residues. CDR3: CASAQAPLSYEQYF.

V is TRBV25-1 and J is TRBJ1-1; TCRdb's D gene call, TRBD1, goes unchecked for lack of DNA. This CDR3 is 15 amino acids long. Germline V CDR1 and CDR2: MGHDK, SYGVNS. CDR3 loop: CASSETGISNTEAFF.